A selection of T cell receptor beta chains follows, all from one sample in a study of regulatory T cells in long-lasting Graves disease. TCRdb re-analysed the multiplex PCR reads in MiXCR, keeping a single row per CDR3 protein. The table has under 700,000 distinct CDR3 sequences, roughly 16% seen once; the top ten hold just under 25%. Another study also made use of these data, one on T cells in Graves' hyperthyroidism and ophthalmopathy.

The specimen was peripheral blood mononuclear cells (PBMCs), collected at new diagnosis, from a patient treated with antithyroid drugs. The source of these receptors is a woman aged 35-65 years with Graves disease. Both conserved end residues are part of each CDR3. The D gene is left open where the match is weak. Clone size is given for some rows only: seen once, a few or many times, or a class if the clone is expanded.

CDR3 DNA,CDR3 protein,V gene,J gene,clone size,D gene
TGTGCCAGCAGTTCCCGGCCCGGGACAGATAGGCAGTATTTT,CASSSRPGTDRQYF,TRBV6-5,TRBJ2-3,.,TRBD1
TGCAGTGCTAGAGATGGACAGGGTGGAAACTACGAGCAGTACTTC,CSARDGQGGNYEQYF,TRBV20-1,TRBJ2-7,many,TRBD1
TGTGCCTGGAGTAAGGACATAACCACAGATACGCAGTATTTT,CAWSKDITTDTQYF,TRBV30,TRBJ2-3,many,.
TGCAGCGTTGCCAGGGGTAGCAATCAGCCCCAGCATTTT,CSVARGSNQPQHF,TRBV29-1,TRBJ1-5,.,.
TGTGCCAGCAGTCCAACAGGGGGCGCCGCGCAGTACTTC,CASSPTGGAAQYF,TRBV12-3/TRBV12-4,TRBJ2-7,.,TRBD1
TGTGCCAGCAGCCCGGGACAGGAAAGGTACGAGCAGTACTTC,CASSPGQERYEQYF,TRBV5-5,TRBJ2-7,.,TRBD1
TGTGCCAGCCAAGTTGGGTATGGGGACTCCTACGAGCAGTACTTC,CASQVGYGDSYEQYF,TRBV6-1,TRBJ2-7,few,.
TGTGCCAGCAGTGACATCGGGTCCTACGAGCAGTACTTC,CASSDIGSYEQYF,TRBV6-4,TRBJ2-7,few,.
TGTGCCAGCAGTGGACTAGCGGGGGGGTACCGAACCAACTACGAGCAGTACTTC,CASSGLAGGYRTNYEQYF,TRBV6-1,TRBJ2-7,.,TRBD2
TGTGCCTGGAGTCAACGGACTAGCGGGGGGGCCCCCGAGCAGTACTTC,CAWSQRTSGGAPEQYF,TRBV30,TRBJ2-7,many,TRBD2
TGTGCCAGCAACTCTTGGGGGGGCACAGATACGCAGTATTTT,CASNSWGGTDTQYF,TRBV28,TRBJ2-3,.,.
TGTGCCAGCAGCTTCCTGACAGAGAACACCGGGGAGCTGTTTTTT,CASSFLTENTGELFF,TRBV5-6,TRBJ2-2,.,.
TGTGCCAGCAGCCCTGGGGGATGGGGGTTCACTGAAGCTTTCTTT,CASSPGGWGFTEAFF,TRBV11-3,TRBJ1-1,many,.
TGCGCCAGCAGCCCCACGGTCCAGCCGAATGAAAAACTGTTTTTT,CASSPTVQPNEKLFF,TRBV5-1,TRBJ1-4,few,.
TGTGCCAGCAGGGGCGGCGCGAACACCGGGGAGCTGTTTTTT,CASRGGANTGELFF,TRBV2,TRBJ2-2,many,.
TGTGCCAGCAGTTACTCATCAGACCTGCGCTATGGCTACACCTTC,CASSYSSDLRYGYTF,TRBV6-9,TRBJ1-2,many,.
TGTGCCAGCAGCAGACGGGCCCGAGGATACGAGCAGTACTTC,CASSRRARGYEQYF,TRBV5-8,TRBJ2-7,.,.
TGTGCCATCAGTGAGAGGGCCTTGAATGAAAAACTGTTTTTT,CAISERALNEKLFF,TRBV10-3,TRBJ1-4,.,.
TGTGCCAGCAAGTTAGATGGGACGTCGAACACTGAAGCTTTCTTT,CASKLDGTSNTEAFF,TRBV6-1,TRBJ1-1,many,.
TGTGCCAGTAGTATGGGGGAAGGGCTTAGCAATCAGCCCCAGCATTTT,CASSMGEGLSNQPQHF,TRBV19,TRBJ1-5,.,.
TGTGCCACCAGCCCAGACCGTAGGAGAGGGGACTCTGGAAACACCATATATTTT,CATSPDRRRGDSGNTIYF,TRBV15,TRBJ1-3,few,.
TGTGCCAGCAGGGGAATTGATACGCAGTATTTT,CASRGIDTQYF,TRBV2,TRBJ2-3,many,.
TGCGCCAGCAGCGCTCGGACAGGGATCGACACCGGGGAGCTGTTTTTT,CASSARTGIDTGELFF,TRBV5-1,TRBJ2-2,.,TRBD1
TGTGCCAGCAGTTCGAATGGGGGAAAACCTAGCTCCTACAATGAGCAGTTCTTC,CASSSNGGKPSSYNEQFF,TRBV6-2/TRBV6-3,TRBJ2-1,many,.
TGTGCCAGCAGCTTAGCCGGGGTTCTAAATACGCAGTATTTT,CASSLAGVLNTQYF,TRBV7-9,TRBJ2-3,.,.
TGTGCCAGCTCACCAAGGAGCGGTGTCAAAGAGACCCAGTACTTC,CASSPRSGVKETQYF,TRBV18,TRBJ2-5,few,.